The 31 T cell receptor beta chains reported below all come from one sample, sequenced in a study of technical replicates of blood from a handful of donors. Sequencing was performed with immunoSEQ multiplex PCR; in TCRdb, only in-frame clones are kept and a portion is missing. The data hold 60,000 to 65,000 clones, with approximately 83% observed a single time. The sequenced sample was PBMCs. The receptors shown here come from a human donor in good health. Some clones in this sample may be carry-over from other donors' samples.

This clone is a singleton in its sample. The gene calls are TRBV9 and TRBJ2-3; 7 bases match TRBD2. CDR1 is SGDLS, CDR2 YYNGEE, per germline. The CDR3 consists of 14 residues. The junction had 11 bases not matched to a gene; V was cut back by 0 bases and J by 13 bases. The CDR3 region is CASSVENSGLGKYF. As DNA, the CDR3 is TGTGCCAGCAGCGTAGAAAATAGCGGGTTAGGAAAGTATTTT.

This CDR3 reads CASSWYRGNTEAFF. For the CDR3, the DNA is TGTGCCAGCAGTTGGTACAGGGGGAACACTGAAGCTTTCTTT. This chain connects TRBV27 to TRBJ1-1; 7 positions agree with TRBD1. CDR1 and CDR2 from the germline V gene are MNHEY and SMNVEV (reference sequence). V was clipped by 4 bases and J by 1 base; unmatched bases: 3. There are 14 residues in the CDR3.

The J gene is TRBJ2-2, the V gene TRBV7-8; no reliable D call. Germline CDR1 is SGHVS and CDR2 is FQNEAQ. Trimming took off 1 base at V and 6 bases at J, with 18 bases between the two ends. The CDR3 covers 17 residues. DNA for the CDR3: TGTGCCAGCAGCTTAGTGTTTTTCCGTAGAGGAGCCGGGGAGCTGTTTTTT. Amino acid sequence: CASSLVFFRRGAGELFF.

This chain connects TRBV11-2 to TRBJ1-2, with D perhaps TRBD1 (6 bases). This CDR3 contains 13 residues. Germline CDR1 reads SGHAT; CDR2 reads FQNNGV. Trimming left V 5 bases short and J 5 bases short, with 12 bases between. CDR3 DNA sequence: TGTGCCAGCAGCATGGACAGAGGGTATGGCTACACCTTC. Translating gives CASSMDRGYGYTF.

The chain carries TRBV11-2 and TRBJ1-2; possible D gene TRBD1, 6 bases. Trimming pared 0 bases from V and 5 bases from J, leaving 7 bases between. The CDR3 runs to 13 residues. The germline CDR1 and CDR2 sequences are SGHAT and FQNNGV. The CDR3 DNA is TGTGCCAGCAGCTTAGACAGGGGATATGGCTACACCTTC. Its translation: CASSLDRGYGYTF.

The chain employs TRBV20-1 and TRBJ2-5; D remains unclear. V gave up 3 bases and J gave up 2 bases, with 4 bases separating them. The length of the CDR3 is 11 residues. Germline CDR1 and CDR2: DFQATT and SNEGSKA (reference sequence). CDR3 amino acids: CSAREQETQYF. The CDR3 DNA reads TGCAGTGCTAGGGAGCAAGAGACCCAGTACTTC.

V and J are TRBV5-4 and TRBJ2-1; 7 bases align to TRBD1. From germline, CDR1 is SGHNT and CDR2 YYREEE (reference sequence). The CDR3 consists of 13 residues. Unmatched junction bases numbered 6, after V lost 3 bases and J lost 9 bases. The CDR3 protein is CASSSRGGGEQFF. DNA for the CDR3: TGTGCCAGCAGCTCCCGAGGGGGCGGTGAGCAGTTCTTC.

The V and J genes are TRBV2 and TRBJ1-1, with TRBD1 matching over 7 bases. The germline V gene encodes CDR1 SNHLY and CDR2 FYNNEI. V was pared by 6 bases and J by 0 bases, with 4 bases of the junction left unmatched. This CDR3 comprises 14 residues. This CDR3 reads CASRRDRLNTEAFF. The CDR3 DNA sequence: TGTGCCAGCAGAAGGGACAGACTGAACACTGAAGCTTTCTTT.

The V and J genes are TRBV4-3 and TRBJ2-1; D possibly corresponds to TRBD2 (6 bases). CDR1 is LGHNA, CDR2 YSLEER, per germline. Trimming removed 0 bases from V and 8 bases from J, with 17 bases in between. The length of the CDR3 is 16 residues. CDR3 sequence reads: CASSQDWASASYEQFF. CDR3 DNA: TGCGCCAGCAGCCAAGATTGGGCTAGCGCGTCCTATGAGCAGTTCTTC.

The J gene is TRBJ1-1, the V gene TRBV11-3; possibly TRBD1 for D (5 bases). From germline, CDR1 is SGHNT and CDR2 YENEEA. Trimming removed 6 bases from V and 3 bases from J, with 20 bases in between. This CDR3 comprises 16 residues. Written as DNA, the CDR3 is TGTGCCAGCAGTCCAGGCGGGAGGGGCGCGGACACTGAAGCTTTCTTT. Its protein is CASSPGGRGADTEAFF.

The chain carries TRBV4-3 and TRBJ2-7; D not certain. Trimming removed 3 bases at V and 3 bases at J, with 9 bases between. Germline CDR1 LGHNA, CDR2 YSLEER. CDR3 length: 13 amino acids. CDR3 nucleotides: TGCGCCAGCAGCCAGGTCATCGGCTACGAGCAGTACTTC. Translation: CASSQVIGYEQYF.

CDR3 region: CASRVGRDTSQETQYF. As DNA, the CDR3 is TGTGCCAGCAGAGTTGGGCGGGATACCAGCCAAGAGACCCAGTACTTC. The rearrangement links TRBV4-2 to TRBJ2-5; D perhaps matches TRBD2 (6 bases). CDR1 and CDR2 from the germline V gene are LGHNA and YNFKEQ. The V and J ends lost 6 bases and 1 base respectively, with 18 bases between them. The CDR3 loop spans 16 amino acids.

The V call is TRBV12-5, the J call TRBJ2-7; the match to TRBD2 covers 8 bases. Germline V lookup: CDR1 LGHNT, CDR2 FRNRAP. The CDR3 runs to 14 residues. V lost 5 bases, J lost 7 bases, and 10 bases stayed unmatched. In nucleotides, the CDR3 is TGTGCTAGTGGTCCATCAGCGGGGGTTGCAGAGCAGTACTTC. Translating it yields CASGPSAGVAEQYF.

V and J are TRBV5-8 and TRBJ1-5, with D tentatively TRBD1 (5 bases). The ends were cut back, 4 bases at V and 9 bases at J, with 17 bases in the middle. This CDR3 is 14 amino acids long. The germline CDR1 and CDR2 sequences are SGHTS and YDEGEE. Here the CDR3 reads CASSTRQRGPPQHF. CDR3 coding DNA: TGTGCCAGCAGCACCCGACAGCGTGGTCCGCCCCAGCATTTT.

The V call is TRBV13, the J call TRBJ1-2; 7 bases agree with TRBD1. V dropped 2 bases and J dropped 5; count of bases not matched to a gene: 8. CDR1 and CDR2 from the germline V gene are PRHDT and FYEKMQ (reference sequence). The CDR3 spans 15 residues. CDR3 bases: TGTGCCAGCAGCTTATTAGGGGGCGGTAAATATGGCTACACCTTC. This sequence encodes CASSLLGGGKYGYTF.

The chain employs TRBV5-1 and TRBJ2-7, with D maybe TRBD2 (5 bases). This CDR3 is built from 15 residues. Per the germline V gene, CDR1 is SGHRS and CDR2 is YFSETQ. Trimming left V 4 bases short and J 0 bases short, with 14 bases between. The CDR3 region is CASSGSGGPSYEQYF. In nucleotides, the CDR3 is TGCGCCAGCAGCGGGAGCGGAGGCCCCTCCTACGAGCAGTACTTC.

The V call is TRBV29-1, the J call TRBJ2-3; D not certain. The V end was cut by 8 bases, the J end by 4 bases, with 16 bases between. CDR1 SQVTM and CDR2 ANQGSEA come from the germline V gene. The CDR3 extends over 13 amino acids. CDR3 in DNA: TGCAGCTCCCGACCTAGTTCCGCAGATACGCAGTATTTT. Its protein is CSSRPSSADTQYF.

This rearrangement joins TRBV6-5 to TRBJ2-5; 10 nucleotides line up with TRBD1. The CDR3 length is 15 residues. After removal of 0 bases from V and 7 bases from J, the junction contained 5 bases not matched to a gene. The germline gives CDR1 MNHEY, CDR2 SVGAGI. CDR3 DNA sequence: TGTGCCAGCAGTTACTCGACAGGGGGCGGGCGGACCCAGTACTTC. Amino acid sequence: CASSYSTGGGRTQYF.

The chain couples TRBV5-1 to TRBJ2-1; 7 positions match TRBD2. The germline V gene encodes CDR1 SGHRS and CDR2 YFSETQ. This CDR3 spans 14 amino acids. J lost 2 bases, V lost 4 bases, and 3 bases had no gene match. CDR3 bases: TGCGCCAGCAGCACGGGGAGGGCCTACAATGAGCAGTTCTTC. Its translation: CASSTGRAYNEQFF.

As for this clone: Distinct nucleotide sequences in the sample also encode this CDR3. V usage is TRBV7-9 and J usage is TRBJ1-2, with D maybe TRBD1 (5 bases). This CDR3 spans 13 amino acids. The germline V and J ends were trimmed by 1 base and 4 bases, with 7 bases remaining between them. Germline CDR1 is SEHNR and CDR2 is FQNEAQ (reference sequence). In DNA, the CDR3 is TGTGCCAGCAGCTTAGGGCAGGGCTATGGCTACACCTTC. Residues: CASSLGQGYGYTF.

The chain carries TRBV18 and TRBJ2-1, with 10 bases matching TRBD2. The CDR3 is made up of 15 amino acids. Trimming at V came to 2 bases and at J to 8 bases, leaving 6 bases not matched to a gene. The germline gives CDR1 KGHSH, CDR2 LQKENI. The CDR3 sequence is CASSPSSGRAYEQFF. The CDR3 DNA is TGTGCCAGCTCACCATCAAGCGGGAGGGCCTATGAGCAGTTCTTC. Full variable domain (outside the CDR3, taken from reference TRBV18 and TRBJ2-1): NAGVMQNPRHLVRRRGQEARLRCSPMKGHSHVYWYRQLPEEGLKFMVYLQKENIIDESGMPKERFSAEFPKEGPSILRIQQVVRGDSAAYFCASSPSSGRAYEQFFGPGTRLTVL.

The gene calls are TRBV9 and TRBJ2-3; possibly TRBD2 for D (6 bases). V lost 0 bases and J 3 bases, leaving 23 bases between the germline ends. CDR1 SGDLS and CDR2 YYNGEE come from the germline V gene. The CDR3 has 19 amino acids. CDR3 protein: CASSVVDGVSGRKTDTQYF. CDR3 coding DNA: TGTGCCAGCAGCGTAGTTGATGGGGTTAGCGGTAGAAAAACAGATACGCAGTATTTT. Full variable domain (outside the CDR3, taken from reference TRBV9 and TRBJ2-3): DSGVTQTPKHLITATGQRVTLRCSPRSGDLSVYWYQQSLDQGLQFLIQYYNGEERAKGNILERFSAQQFPDLHSELNLSSLELGDSALYFCASSVVDGVSGRKTDTQYFGPGTRLTVL.

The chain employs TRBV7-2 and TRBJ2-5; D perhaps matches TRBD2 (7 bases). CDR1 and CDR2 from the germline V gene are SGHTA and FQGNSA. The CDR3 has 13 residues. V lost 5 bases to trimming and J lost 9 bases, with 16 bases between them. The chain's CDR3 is CASSGRGGGAQYF. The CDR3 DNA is TGTGCCAGCAGCGGGAGGGGGGGAGGGGCCCAGTACTTC.

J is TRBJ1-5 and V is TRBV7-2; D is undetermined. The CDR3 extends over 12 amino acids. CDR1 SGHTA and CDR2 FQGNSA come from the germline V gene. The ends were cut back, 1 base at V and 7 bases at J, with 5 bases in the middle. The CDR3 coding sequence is TGTGCCAGCAGCTTAGGAGTCCAGCCCCAGCATTTT. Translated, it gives CASSLGVQPQHF.

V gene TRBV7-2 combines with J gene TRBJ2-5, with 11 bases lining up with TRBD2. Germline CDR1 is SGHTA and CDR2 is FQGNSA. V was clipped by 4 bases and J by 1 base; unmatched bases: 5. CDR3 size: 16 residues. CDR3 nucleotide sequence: TGTGCCAGCAGCTCGGCCCTAGCGGGGGGCCAAGAGACCCAGTACTTC. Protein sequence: CASSSALAGGQETQYF.

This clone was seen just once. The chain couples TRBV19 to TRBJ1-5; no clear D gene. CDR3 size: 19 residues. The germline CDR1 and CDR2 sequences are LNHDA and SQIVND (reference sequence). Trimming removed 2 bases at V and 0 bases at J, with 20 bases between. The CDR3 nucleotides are TGTGCCAGTAGTATACGGGGTTTCTCCATTACCTATAGCAATCAGCCCCAGCATTTT. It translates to CASSIRGFSITYSNQPQHF.

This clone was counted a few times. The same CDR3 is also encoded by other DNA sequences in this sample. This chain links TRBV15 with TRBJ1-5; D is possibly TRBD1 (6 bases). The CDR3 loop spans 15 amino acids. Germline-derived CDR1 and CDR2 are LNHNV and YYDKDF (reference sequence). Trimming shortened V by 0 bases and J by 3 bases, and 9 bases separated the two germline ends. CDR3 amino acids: CATSRDQGNNQPQHF. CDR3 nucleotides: TGTGCCACCAGCAGAGATCAGGGGAACAATCAGCCCCAGCATTTT.

The CDR3 bases are TGTGCCACCAGCAGAGATCTCCTGCCCGGGACAGGGAGGGGCTACGAGCAGTACTTC. This gives the protein CATSRDLLPGTGRGYEQYF. The gene calls are TRBV15 and TRBJ2-7; 9 bases line up with TRBD1. V shed 0 bases and J 3 bases; nucleotides not matched to a gene: 15. The V gene's germline CDR1 is LNHNV and CDR2 YYDKDF (reference sequence). The CDR3 extends over 19 amino acids.

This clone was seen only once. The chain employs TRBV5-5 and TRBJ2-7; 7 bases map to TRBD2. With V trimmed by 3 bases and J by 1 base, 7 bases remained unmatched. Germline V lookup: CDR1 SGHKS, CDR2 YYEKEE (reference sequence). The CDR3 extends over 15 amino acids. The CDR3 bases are TGTGCCAGCAGCTGGGAGGGGACTCTATCCTACGAGCAGTACTTC. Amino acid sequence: CASSWEGTLSYEQYF.

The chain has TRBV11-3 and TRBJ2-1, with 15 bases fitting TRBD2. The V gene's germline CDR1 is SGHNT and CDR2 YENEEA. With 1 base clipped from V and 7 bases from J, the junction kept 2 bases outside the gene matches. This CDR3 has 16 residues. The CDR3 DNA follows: TGTGCCAGCAGCTTAGGGACTAGCGGGAGGGCAAATGAGCAGTTCTTC. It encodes CASSLGTSGRANEQFF.

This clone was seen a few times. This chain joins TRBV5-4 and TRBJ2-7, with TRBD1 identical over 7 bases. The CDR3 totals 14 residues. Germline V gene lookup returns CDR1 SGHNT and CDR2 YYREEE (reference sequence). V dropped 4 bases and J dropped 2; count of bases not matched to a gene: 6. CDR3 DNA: TGTGCCAGCAGCATGACAGGGATCCCCTACGAGCAGTACTTC. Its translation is CASSMTGIPYEQYF.